This T cell receptor beta chain was retrieved from a study of blood T cells in healthy people across ages (dated by TCRdb to the mid-2010s). As for the study more broadly: In model experiments, template switching captured about one uniquely barcoded TCR beta cDNA molecule for every two T cells. The study measured age-related changes in TCR beta repertoire diversity using deep sequencing normalized with unique cDNA molecular identifiers. The donors were split into four age groups: young (average around 16 years), middle-aged (over 35), aged (about 56) and long-lived (more than 80). To avoid experimental bias, donors of different ages were spread randomly across the sequencing lanes. Using the same blood draw, the study looked at two additional independent replicas of 1 million unique cDNA reads for two donors, one aged 18 to 30 and the other aged 80 or older. What the authors observed across the whole study: Since profiling was done on bulk unsorted PBMCs, naive and antigen-experienced compartments could not be conclusively compared. Because donor CMV infection status was unknown, age-related changes in expanded clonotypes were potentially confounded. The percentage of naive T cells measured by flow cytometry correlated strongly with observed TCR beta diversity. Compared with the aged group, the long-lived group had more naive CD4+ T cells, fewer expanded clones and increased TCR diversity, suggesting age selection. Total diversity estimates from one million sequenced T cells were considered lower bounds and underestimates. Observed TCR beta diversity per million T cells fell roughly linearly with age, and a significant reduction was already apparent by age roughly 40.

About this clonotype itself: This clone's antigen is unknown. No base quality information exists; no much larger clone differs at one position.

The roughly 39 donors, aged 6 to 90 years, were systemically healthy Caucasian individuals from Russia. Each donor gave ten milliliters of peripheral blood, drawn into EDTA-treated Vacutainer tubes. Ficoll-Paque density-gradient centrifugation was used to isolate PBMCs, with at least 7 million per sample. Trizol reagent was used to extract total RNA from the PBMCs, yielding at least 5.5 micrograms per sample. The percentages of naive CD45RAhigh/CD27high T cells were determined by flow cytometry on a PBMC aliquot from every donor. Cut back by 2 bases and 6 bases, the V and J ends lie 11 bases apart. The CDR3 contains 13 residues, cysteine and phenylalanine counted. Solely the CDR3 DNA is kept, with 39 bases framed from the first base. The germline V gene provides CDR1 SGHVS and CDR2 FQNEAQ. Library construction relied on 5' RACE. A second PCR of about 6 to 11 cycles was run with a J-beta primer mix and a sample-barcoded 5' primer. A template-switch 5' adaptor carrying 12 random nucleotides introduced a unique molecular identifier onto each TCR beta cDNA molecule. Each sample yielded at least 2.5 million CDR3-containing paired-end reads. First-strand cDNA synthesis was performed from all RNA using the Mint cDNA synthesis kit, with priming by a TRBC-specific oligonucleotide. All cDNA was treated with uracil-DNA glycosylase and then went through a first 18-cycle PCR with the universal primers M1SS and BC2_uni_R. Per the authors' processing: For normalization, 1 million high-quality reads, each with a distinct molecular identifier, were randomly selected from each sample. Instead of being binned into consensus sequences, reads that shared molecular identifiers were thrown out. MiTCR, with a Q25 quality threshold and the strictest error-elimination algorithm, was used for CDR3 identification, clonotype clustering and error correction. Lower-bound total TCR beta diversity was estimated with a nonparametric unseen species model using Euler transformation. TCRdb cleaned the public reads at Q25 with fastp, built clones with MiXCR and kept in-frame beta chains. One record per CDR3 amino acid sequence lists the most common genes and DNA. In this record, the V and J calls reflect TCRdb's handling and not the investigators' own analysis. In all, the sample holds fewer than 2,000,000 distinct CDR3 sequences, and roughly two fifths of those were seen once. The biggest ten clones account for 23% of the sample.

The rearrangement joined TRBV7-8 to TRBJ2-7, and possibly TRBD1, on 6 matching bases. Sequenced sample: blood. The receptor comes from a human donor in good health. The CDR3 region reads CASSLLGGTEQYF. The sequence in DNA is TGTGCCAGCAGCTTACTAGGGGGTACCGAGCAGTACTTC.